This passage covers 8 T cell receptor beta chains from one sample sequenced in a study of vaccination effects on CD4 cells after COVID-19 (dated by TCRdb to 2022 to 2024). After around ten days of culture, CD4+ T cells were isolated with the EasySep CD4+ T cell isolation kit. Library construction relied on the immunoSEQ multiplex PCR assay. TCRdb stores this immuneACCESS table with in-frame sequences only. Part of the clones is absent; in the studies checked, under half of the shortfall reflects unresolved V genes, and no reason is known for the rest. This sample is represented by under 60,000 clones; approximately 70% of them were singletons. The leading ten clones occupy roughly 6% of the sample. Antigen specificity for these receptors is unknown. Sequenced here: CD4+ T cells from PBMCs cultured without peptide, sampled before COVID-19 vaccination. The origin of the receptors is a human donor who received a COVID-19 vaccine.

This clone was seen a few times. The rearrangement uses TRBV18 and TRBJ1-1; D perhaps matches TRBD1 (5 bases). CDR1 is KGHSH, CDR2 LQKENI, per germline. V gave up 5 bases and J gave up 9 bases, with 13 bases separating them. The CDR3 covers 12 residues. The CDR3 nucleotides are TGTGCCAGCTCAAGTTCGGACACCCAAGCTTTCTTT. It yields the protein CASSSSDTQAFF.

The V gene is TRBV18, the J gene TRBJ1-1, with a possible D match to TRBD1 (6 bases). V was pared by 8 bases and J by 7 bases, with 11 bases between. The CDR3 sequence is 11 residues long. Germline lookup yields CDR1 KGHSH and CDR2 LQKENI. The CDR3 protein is CASAGADEAFF. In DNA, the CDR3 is TGTGCCAGCGCGGGGGCGGATGAAGCTTTCTTT.

The CDR3 region is CASSLTRGPTGELFF. DNA for the CDR3: TGTGCCAGCAGCCTCACCAGGGGGCCCACCGGGGAGCTGTTTTTT. The V and J genes are TRBV7-3 and TRBJ2-2; 8 nucleotides agree with TRBD1. The V gene's germline CDR1 is SGHTA and CDR2 FQGTGA. Trimming removed 5 bases from V and 4 bases from J; junction bases left unmatched: 6. The CDR3 totals 15 residues. Drawing the rest from reference TRBV7-3 and TRBJ2-2, the complete variable domain is GAGVSQTPSNKVTEKGKYVELRCDPISGHTALYWYRQSLGQGPEFLIYFQGTGAADDSGLPNDRFFAVRPEGSVSTLKIQRTERGDSAVYLCASSLTRGPTGELFFGEGSRLTVL.

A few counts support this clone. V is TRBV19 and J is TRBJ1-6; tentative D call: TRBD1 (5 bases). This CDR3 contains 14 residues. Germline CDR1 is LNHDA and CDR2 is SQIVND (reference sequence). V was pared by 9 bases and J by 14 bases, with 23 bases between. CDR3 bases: TGTGCCAGCACTGAATCACGGGACGGGCGGACCCTCCACTTT. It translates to CASTESRDGRTLHF.

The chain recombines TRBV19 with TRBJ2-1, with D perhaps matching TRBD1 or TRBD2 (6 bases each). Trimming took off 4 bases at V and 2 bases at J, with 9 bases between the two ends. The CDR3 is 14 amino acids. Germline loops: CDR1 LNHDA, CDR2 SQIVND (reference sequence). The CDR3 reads CASSRGDTYNEQFF. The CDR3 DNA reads TGTGCCAGTAGTAGGGGGGACACCTACAATGAGCAGTTCTTC.

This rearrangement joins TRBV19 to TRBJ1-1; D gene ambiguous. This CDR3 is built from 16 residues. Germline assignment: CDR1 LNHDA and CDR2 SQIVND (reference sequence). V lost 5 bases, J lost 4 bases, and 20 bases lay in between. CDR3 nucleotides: TGTGCCAGTAGTCCTCGCGGTCGGGGATCGGGCACTGAAGCTTTCTTT. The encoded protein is CASSPRGRGSGTEAFF.

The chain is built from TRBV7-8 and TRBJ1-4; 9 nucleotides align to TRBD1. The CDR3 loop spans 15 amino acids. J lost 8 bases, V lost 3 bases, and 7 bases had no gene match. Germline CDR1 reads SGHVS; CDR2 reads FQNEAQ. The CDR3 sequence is CASSFHGTGNEKLFF. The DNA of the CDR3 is TGTGCCAGCAGCTTCCACGGGACAGGGAACGAAAAACTGTTTTTT.

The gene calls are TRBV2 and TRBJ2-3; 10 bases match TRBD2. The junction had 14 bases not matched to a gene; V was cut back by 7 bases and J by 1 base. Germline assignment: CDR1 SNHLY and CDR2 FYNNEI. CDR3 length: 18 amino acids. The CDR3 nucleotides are TGTGCCAGCATCGGAGGGCTAGCGGGAGCGGTTGGCACAGATACGCAGTATTTT. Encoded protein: CASIGGLAGAVGTDTQYF.